This note documents a single T cell receptor beta chain sequence. The CDR3 totals 14 residues. CDR1 is SGHRS, CDR2 YFSETQ, per germline. The J segment lost 4 bases and the V segment lost 8 bases, leaving 7 bases of the junction unmatched. Genomic DNA (from each subset) was split evenly across several immunoSEQ plates. The assay was immunoSEQ multiplex PCR, and TCRdb's table has in-frame clones only and misses some. The sample has approximately 1.5 million clones, 95% to 99% seen once. This record belongs to a study of shared clonotypes between healthy human individuals. HIV-negative, healthy adults without recent acute infections or vaccinations were the donors.

The sequence derives from a man aged 30-40 years in good health. The chain employs TRBV5-1 and TRBJ2-2, with TRBD1 matching over 8 bases. Sequencing input: naive CD4+ T cells sorted from blood. Subset defined: CD45RA+ positively selected. The CDR3 region has the DNA TGCGCCAGTGCCGGACAGGGTGGCACCGGGGAGCTGTTTTTT. The encoded protein is CASAGQGGTGELFF.